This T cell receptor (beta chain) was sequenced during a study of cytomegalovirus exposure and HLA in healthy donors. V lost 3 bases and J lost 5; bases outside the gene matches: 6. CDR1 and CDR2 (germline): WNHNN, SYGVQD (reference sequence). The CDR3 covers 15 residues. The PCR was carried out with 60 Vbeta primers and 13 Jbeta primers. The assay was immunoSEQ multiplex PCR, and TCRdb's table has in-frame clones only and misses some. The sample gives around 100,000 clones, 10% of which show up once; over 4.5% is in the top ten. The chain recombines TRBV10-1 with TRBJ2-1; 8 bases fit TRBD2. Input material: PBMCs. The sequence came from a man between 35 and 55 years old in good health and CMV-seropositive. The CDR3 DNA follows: TGCGCCAGCAGTGAACCGGGAGGGCCGAACAATGAGCAGTTCTTC. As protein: CASSEPGGPNNEQFF.